The 12 T cell receptor beta chains presented below share a single source sample, sequenced in a study of OX40 agonist ivuxolimab in advanced cancers. Data came from immunoSEQ multiplex PCR; TCRdb stores just in-frame clones and leaves some out. The repertoire holds around 100,000 clones, with 91% as singletons. The specimen was CD4+ or CD8+ T cells sorted from blood, collected in a trial of the OX40 agonist ivuxolimab. Receptor source: an adult with an advanced solid tumor such as melanoma, head and neck, liver or kidney cancer.

This chain links TRBV7-2 with TRBJ2-7, with 11 bases matching TRBD1. The CDR3 extends over 16 amino acids. V shed 5 bases and J 4 bases; nucleotides not matched to a gene: 10. CDR1 and CDR2 (germline): SGHTA, FQGNSA. Here the CDR3 reads CASSVSRDRGLYEQYF. The CDR3, as DNA: TGTGCCAGCAGCGTTAGCCGGGACAGGGGGTTGTACGAGCAGTACTTC.

V usage is TRBV7-3 and J usage is TRBJ2-3; TRBD1 matches 7 bases. The CDR3 has 14 residues. V lost 3 bases and J lost 3; bases outside the gene matches: 3. CDR1 SGHTA and CDR2 FQGTGA come from the germline V gene. The CDR3 is CASSLGQRTDTQYF. The CDR3 nucleotides read TGTGCCAGCAGCTTGGGACAGAGAACAGATACGCAGTATTTT.

This sequence joins TRBV7-2 and TRBJ1-5, with 7 bases lining up with TRBD1. Germline lookup yields CDR1 SGHTA and CDR2 FQGNSA. The CDR3 is 13 residues long. J was trimmed by 4 bases and V by 5 bases; bases with no gene match: 2. For the CDR3, the DNA is TGTGCCAGCAGCATCAGGGGGAATCAGCCCCAGCATTTT. Amino acid sequence: CASSIRGNQPQHF.

This chain links TRBV21-1 with TRBJ1-5. TRBV21-1 is a recognized pseudogene. The CDR3 totals 15 residues. The CDR3 here is CASSKVSNSNQPQHF. For the CDR3, the DNA is TGTGCCAGCAGCAAAGTGAGTAATAGCAATCAGCCCCAGCATTTT.

The chain recombines TRBV27 with TRBJ1-2; maybe TRBD1 (5 bases). Germline V gene lookup returns CDR1 MNHEY and CDR2 SMNVEV (reference sequence). The CDR3 spans 14 residues. V was cut by 5 bases and J by 2 bases, with 12 bases left in between. The CDR3 coding sequence is TGTGCCAGCAGTGGAGGACGGACAAACTATGGCTACACCTTC. Residues: CASSGGRTNYGYTF.

This chain links TRBV28 with TRBJ2-5; 14 bases match TRBD2. With 3 bases clipped from V and 1 base from J, the junction kept 4 bases outside the gene matches. This CDR3 is built from 17 residues. The germline gives CDR1 MDHEN, CDR2 SYDVKM. CDR3 coding DNA: TGTGCCAGCAGTTTCCCCGGACTAGCGGGAGGCCAAGAGACCCAGTACTTC. Encoded protein: CASSFPGLAGGQETQYF. Full variable domain (rest looked up from reference TRBV28 and TRBJ2-5): DVKVTQSSRYLVKRTGEKVFLECVQDMDHENMFWYRQDPGLGLRLIYFSYDVKMKEKGDIPEGYSVSREKKERFSLILESASTNQTSMYLCASSFPGLAGGQETQYFGPGTRLLVL.

The chain combines TRBV5-1 with TRBJ2-5, with 7 bases identical to TRBD2. CDR1 and CDR2 (germline): SGHRS, YFSETQ. The CDR3 consists of 14 residues. V lost 0 bases, J lost 5 bases, and 4 bases stayed unmatched. This CDR3 reads CASSLVREVETQYF. Here the CDR3 DNA reads TGCGCCAGCAGCTTGGTCCGGGAGGTGGAGACCCAGTACTTC. The variable domain in full, with the rest retrieved from reference TRBV5-1 and TRBJ2-5, is KAGVTQTPRYLIKTRGQQVTLSCSPISGHRSVSWYQQTPGQGLQFLFEYFSETQRNKGNFPGRFSGRQFSNSRSEMNVSTLELGDSALYLCASSLVREVETQYFGPGTRLLVL.

The rearrangement joins TRBV4-2 to TRBJ2-1, with unresolved D. The CDR3 has 16 residues. CDR1 is LGHNA and CDR2 is YNFKEQ in the germline V gene. Deletions cut 7 bases from V and 0 bases from J, with 16 bases between. DNA of the CDR3: TGTGCCAGCACATCGTCAGCGTTGAGCTCCTACAATGAGCAGTTCTTC. It specifies CASTSSALSSYNEQFF.

This clone was detected only a few times. CDR3: CASSSPDLNEAFF. The CDR3 nucleotides read TGTGCCAGCAGTTCCCCGGACTTAAACGAAGCTTTCTTT. The chain joins TRBV28 to TRBJ1-1; no clear D. This CDR3 is built from 13 residues. V gave up 4 bases and J gave up 8 bases, with 14 bases separating them. From germline, CDR1 is MDHEN and CDR2 SYDVKM.

The chain has TRBV2 and TRBJ2-2; the D gene is possibly TRBD1 (5 bases). Germline V gene data show CDR1 as SNHLY and CDR2 as FYNNEI. The CDR3 length is 13 residues. Trimming stripped 6 bases from V and 9 bases from J, with 14 bases between. CDR3 sequence reads: CASSQGVPRELFF. As DNA, the CDR3 is TGTGCCAGCAGCCAAGGGGTTCCCCGGGAGCTGTTTTTT. Full variable domain (missing parts from reference TRBV2 and TRBJ2-2): EPEVTQTPSHQVTQMGQEVILRCVPISNHLYFYWYRQILGQKVEFLVSFYNNEISEKSEIFDDQFSVERPDGSNFTLKIRSTKLEDSAMYFCASSQGVPRELFFGEGSRLTVL.

The CDR3 protein is CASSLLGVEGNTIYF. CDR3 in DNA: TGCGCCAGCAGCCTACTCGGAGTCGAAGGAAACACCATATATTTT. The chain recombines TRBV5-1 with TRBJ1-3; D remains ambiguous. CDR1 SGHRS and CDR2 YFSETQ come from the germline V gene. The CDR3 covers 15 residues. V was trimmed by 4 bases and J by 4 bases, leaving 15 bases between them.

V and J are TRBV5-4 and TRBJ2-3; 7 nucleotides align to TRBD1. The ends lost 2 bases at V and 5 bases at J; junction bases unmatched: 11. In germline, CDR1 is SGHNT, CDR2 YYREEE (reference sequence). The CDR3 length is 16 residues. The CDR3: CASSLLKRGQGDTQYF. CDR3 in DNA: TGTGCCAGCAGCTTACTCAAGAGGGGGCAAGGAGATACGCAGTATTTT.